A selection of T cell receptor beta chains follows, all from one sample in a study of cytomegalovirus exposure and HLA in healthy donors. Clones were sequenced by immunoSEQ multiplex PCR, and TCRdb holds only the in-frame ones, with some missing. The sample lists about 160,000 clones; roughly 70% were seen once. The sample comprised PBMCs. The receptor set was obtained from a woman aged 25 to 39 in good health and CMV-seronegative. CDR3s leave out the opening cysteine and the closing phenylalanine or tryptophan. Size is stated for part of the rows, as once, few or many counts, or as a class when the clone is expanded.

cdr3_length	v_call	j_call	clone_size	cdr3_aa
13	TRBV12-5	TRBJ1-1	.	ASGPPGLRSTEAF
13	TRBV7-2	TRBJ2-3	once	ASSPWASETDTQY
14	TRBV11-2	TRBJ2-1	few	ASSLPEQFSYNEQF
12	TRBV2	TRBJ2-7	.	ASSESSGAYEQY
12	TRBV4-2	TRBJ2-1	.	ASSQAGLAHEQF
15	TRBV27	TRBJ1-1	few	ASSPRPPGRGYTEAF
10	TRBV15	TRBJ1-1	few	ATSSADTEAF
13	TRBV28	TRBJ1-1	.	ASSRGNRGQAEAF
12	TRBV4-3	TRBJ2-3	.	ASSLERGTDTQY
10	TRBV28	TRBJ2-7	.	ASSLLTYEQY
12	TRBV7-2	TRBJ1-1	.	ASSEQGLNTEAF
11	TRBV28	TRBJ2-2	.	ASSPVSPGELF
13	TRBV4-1	TRBJ2-5	few	ASSQEDRGQETQY
13	TRBV5-1	TRBJ2-1	.	ASTGDQSSYNEQF
15	TRBV6-4	TRBJ2-1	.	ASSPYAGTVGFREQF
13	TRBV25-1	TRBJ2-3	.	ASSSFWGGSDTQY
12	TRBV5-8	TRBJ2-7	.	ASSRSGFQDEQY
13	TRBV2	TRBJ1-5	.	ASRSRDRDNQPQH
12	TRBV7-2	TRBJ2-3	.	ASSPRDFRDTQY
12	TRBV11-2	TRBJ2-7	.	ASNLRGTALEQY
14	TRBV28	TRBJ2-7	.	ASRASGSSGTYEQY
10	TRBV5-5	TRBJ2-7	few	ASNRYTYEQY
14	TRBV28	TRBJ1-5	.	ASSLSYLYSNQPQH
11	TRBV4-2	TRBJ2-2	few	ASRVSGTVELF
12	TRBV10-3	TRBJ1-5	.	AISASAGNQPQH
13	TRBV5-1	TRBJ1-2	.	ASSQQPTGRDGYT
15	TRBV5-4	TRBJ2-3	.	ASSPRGLAVEWDTQY
11	TRBV27	TRBJ1-1	few	ASSLGRDTEAF
17	TRBV30	TRBJ2-1	.	AWSVVTGLRLSSYNEQF
12	TRBV11-2	TRBJ2-3	.	ASNQGGFTDTQY
12	TRBV6-1	TRBJ2-1	few	ASTSLTFSNEQF
9	TRBV7-9	TRBJ2-1	.	ASSLLNEQF
10	TRBV19	TRBJ1-1	.	ASRRSGTEAF
12	TRBV5-1	TRBJ2-2	few	ASSLVTRAGELF
13	TRBV4-3	TRBJ2-1	.	ASSQEWGTYNEQF
14	TRBV4-2	TRBJ1-2	.	ASSQDTRVANYGYT
13	TRBV2	TRBJ1-1	.	ASSYLGQENTEAF